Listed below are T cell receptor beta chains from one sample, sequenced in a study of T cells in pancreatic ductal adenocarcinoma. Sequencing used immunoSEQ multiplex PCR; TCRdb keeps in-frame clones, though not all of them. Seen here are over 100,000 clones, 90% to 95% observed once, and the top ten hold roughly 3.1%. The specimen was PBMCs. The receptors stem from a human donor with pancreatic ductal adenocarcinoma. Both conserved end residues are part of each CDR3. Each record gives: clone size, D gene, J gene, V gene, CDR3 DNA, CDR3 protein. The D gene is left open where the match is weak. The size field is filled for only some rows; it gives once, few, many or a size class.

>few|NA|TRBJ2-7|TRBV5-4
TGTGCCAGCAGCTCCTCCTTACTGTCCCCCCCGCAGTACTTC
CASSSSLLSPPQYF
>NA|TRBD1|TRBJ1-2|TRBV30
TGTGCCTGGAATCGACAGGGGGATGGCTACACCTTC
CAWNRQGDGYTF
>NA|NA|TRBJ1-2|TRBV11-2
TGTGCCAGCAGCTTAGGAACAGGGTGGGGAGCTAACTATGGCTACACCTTC
CASSLGTGWGANYGYTF
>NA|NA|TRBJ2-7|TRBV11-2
TGTGCCAGCACGCCCGGGGTCCCCTCCTACGAGCAGTACTTC
CASTPGVPSYEQYF
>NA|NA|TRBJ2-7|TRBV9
TGTGCCAGCGGAACAATCCACAGGACCAGATCCTACGAGCAGTACTTC
CASGTIHRTRSYEQYF
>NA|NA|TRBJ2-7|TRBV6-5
TGTGCCACCAGAACGGGAGAAGTCGAGCAGTACTTC
CATRTGEVEQYF
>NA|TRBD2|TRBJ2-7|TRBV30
TGTGCCTGGACTAGCGGGAGCTCCTACGAGCAGTACTTC
CAWTSGSSYEQYF
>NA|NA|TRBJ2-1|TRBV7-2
TGTGCCAGCAGCTTAAACAGTTACTGGAACAATGAGCAGTTCTTC
CASSLNSYWNNEQFF
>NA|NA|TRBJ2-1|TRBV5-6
TGTGCCAGCAGCCCCGGCGGGAATGAGCAGTTCTTC
CASSPGGNEQFF
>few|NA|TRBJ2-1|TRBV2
TGTGCCAGCGGTTTGGAGTTACACAATGAGCAGTTCTTC
CASGLELHNEQFF
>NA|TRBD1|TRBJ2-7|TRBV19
TGTGCCAGTAGTATACTAGGACAGGGTCACAGCTACGAGCAGTACTTC
CASSILGQGHSYEQYF
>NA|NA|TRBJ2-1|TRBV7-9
TGTGCCAGCATGGAGGGGATTTTGAATGAGCAGTTCTTC
CASMEGILNEQFF
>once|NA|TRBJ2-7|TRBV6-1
TGTGCCAGCAGTCTTTGGGCAGTCCTTCCCTACGAGCAGTACTTC
CASSLWAVLPYEQYF
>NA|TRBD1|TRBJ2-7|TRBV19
TGTGCCAGTAACTCACCCCGACAGGGCTCCTACGAGCAGTACTTC
CASNSPRQGSYEQYF
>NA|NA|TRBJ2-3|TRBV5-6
TGTGCCAGCAGCTTCTTTCGGACAGATACGCAGTATTTT
CASSFFRTDTQYF
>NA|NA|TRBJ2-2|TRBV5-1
TGCGCCAGCAGCTTGCTAGGTACGAACACCGGGGAGCTGTTTTTT
CASSLLGTNTGELFF
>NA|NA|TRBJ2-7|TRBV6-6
TGTGCCAGCAGTTACGGGGGGGACAACACCTACGAGCAGTACTTC
CASSYGGDNTYEQYF
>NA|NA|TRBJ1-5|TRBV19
TGTGCCAGTAGGGTCCCAGGGGCTATAGGTAATCAGCCCCAGCATTTT
CASRVPGAIGNQPQHF
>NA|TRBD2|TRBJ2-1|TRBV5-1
TGCGCCAGCAGCCCCCCGGGACTAGCGGGTTACAATGAGCAGTTCTTC
CASSPPGLAGYNEQFF
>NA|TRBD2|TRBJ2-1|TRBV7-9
TGTGCCAGCAGCTTGGGGGACTACGGTGAGCAGTTCTTC
CASSLGDYGEQFF
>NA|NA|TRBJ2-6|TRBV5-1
TGCGCCAGCAGCTTGGACATTGGGGCCAACGTCCTGACTTTC
CASSLDIGANVLTF
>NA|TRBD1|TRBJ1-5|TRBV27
TGTGCCAGCAGCCTGACAGGGGGCGTAGGTCAGCCCCAGCATTTT
CASSLTGGVGQPQHF
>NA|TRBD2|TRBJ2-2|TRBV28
TGTGCCAGCAGTTTATTCCCAGCGGGAGGGCCGATCGGGGAGCTGTTTTTT
CASSLFPAGGPIGELFF
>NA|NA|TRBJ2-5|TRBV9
TGTGCCAGCAGCCTCCGAGGGGGGGACCTTCAAGAGACCCAGTACTTC
CASSLRGGDLQETQYF
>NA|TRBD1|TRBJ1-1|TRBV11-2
TGTGCCAGCAGCCGGACAGGGGTTGCCACTGAAGCTTTCTTT
CASSRTGVATEAFF
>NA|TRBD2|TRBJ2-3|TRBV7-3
TGTGCCAGCAGCCTTCTAGCGGGGGGTAGCACAGATACGCAGTATTTT
CASSLLAGGSTDTQYF
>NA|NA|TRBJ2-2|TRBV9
TGTGCCAGCAGCGTAGCGGGAGATAACGTCGGGGAGCTGTTTTTT
CASSVAGDNVGELFF
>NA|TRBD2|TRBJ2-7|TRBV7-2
TGTGCCAGCAGCCAATCAGCGGGAGCCTACGAGCAGTACTTC
CASSQSAGAYEQYF
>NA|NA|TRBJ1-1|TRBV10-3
TGTGCCATCAGTGGGACATCGAACACTGAAGCTTTCTTT
CAISGTSNTEAFF
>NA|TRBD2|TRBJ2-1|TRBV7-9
TGTGCCAGCAGCTTACCCCTCGGGCGGGAGGGCCGTGATGAGCAGTTCTTC
CASSLPLGREGRDEQFF
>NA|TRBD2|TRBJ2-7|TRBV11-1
TGTGCCAGCAGCTTAGGGCGGGAGATGAGCGAGCAGTACTTC
CASSLGREMSEQYF
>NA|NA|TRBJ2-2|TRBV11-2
TGTGCCAGCAGCTTACTCGGTTTGACCGGGGAGCTGTTTTTT
CASSLLGLTGELFF
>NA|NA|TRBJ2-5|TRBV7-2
TGTGCCAGCCAGGACTTGCCCCAAGAGACCCAGTACTTC
CASQDLPQETQYF
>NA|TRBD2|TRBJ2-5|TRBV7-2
TGTGCCAGCAGCTTCCTCGGGACTAGCTACGAGACCCAGTACTTC
CASSFLGTSYETQYF
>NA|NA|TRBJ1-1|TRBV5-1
TGCGCCAGCAGCCCCGAGGATCTATCTAGTGAAGCTTTCTTT
CASSPEDLSSEAFF
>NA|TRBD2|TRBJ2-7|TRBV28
TGTGCCAGCAGTCCTCCAGCGGGAGTCGGGAGCTCCTACGAGCAGTACTTC
CASSPPAGVGSSYEQYF
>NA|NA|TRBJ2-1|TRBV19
TGTGCCAGTAGTATGCTAGCGCCTTACAATGAGCAGTTCTTC
CASSMLAPYNEQFF
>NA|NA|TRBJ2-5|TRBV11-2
TGTGCCAGCAGCTTAGATTTTGGGTGGCAGGGGGAGACCCAGTACTTC
CASSLDFGWQGETQYF
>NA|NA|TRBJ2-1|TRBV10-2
TGCGCCAGGGAGGTTGGACTCTTCAATGAGCAGTTCTTC
CAREVGLFNEQFF
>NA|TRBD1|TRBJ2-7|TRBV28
TGTGCCAGCAGTTCCACCGGGACAGGGTCATACGAGCAGTACTTC
CASSSTGTGSYEQYF
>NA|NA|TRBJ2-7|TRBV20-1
TGCAGTGCTAGGGCAGGGTACGAGCAGTACTTC
CSARAGYEQYF
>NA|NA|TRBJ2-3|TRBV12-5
TGTGCTAGTGGTCCCAGCGGCGGCGGCACAGATACGCAGTATTTT
CASGPSGGGTDTQYF
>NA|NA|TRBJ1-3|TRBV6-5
TGTGCCAGCAGACTGGACAGAAGCTCTGGAAACACCATATATTTT
CASRLDRSSGNTIYF
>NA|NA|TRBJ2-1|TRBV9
TGTGCCAGCAGCGTAGTCGGGGTCAGCTCCTACAATGAGCAGTTCTTC
CASSVVGVSSYNEQFF
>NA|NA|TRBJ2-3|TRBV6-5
TGTGCCAGCAGTCACGGCTCGGGAACCACAGATACGCAGTATTTT
CASSHGSGTTDTQYF
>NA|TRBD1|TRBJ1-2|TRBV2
TGTGCCAGCAGTGAAGCCATCGGAACAGGGGTCGGCTACACCTTC
CASSEAIGTGVGYTF
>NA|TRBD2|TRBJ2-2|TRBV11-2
TGTGCCAGCAGCTTTAGCGGGAGGGCCAGGACCGGGGAGCTGTTTTTT
CASSFSGRARTGELFF
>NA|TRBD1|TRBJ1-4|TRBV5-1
TGCGCCAGCAGCCCACCGGGACAGGGGGGAAAACTGTTTTTT
CASSPPGQGGKLFF
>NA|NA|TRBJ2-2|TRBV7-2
TGTGCCAGCACTGTAACAGGGGAGCTGTTTTTT
CASTVTGELFF
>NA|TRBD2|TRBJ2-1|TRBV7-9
TGTGCCAGCAGCCCCAGCGGGAGGGGGAATGAGCAGTTCTTC
CASSPSGRGNEQFF
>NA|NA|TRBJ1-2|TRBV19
TGTGCCAGTAGTATACAGTCTGCTAACTATGGCTACACCTTC
CASSIQSANYGYTF
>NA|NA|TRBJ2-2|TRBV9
TGTGCCAGCAGCGTACGGGGGGCCGCCGGGGAGCTGTTTTTT
CASSVRGAAGELFF
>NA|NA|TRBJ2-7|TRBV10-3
TGTGCCATCAGTGTAGGGGAACCCTACGAGCAGTACTTC
CAISVGEPYEQYF
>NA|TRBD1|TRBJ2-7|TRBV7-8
TGTGCCAGCAGCTTAGCGTGGACAGGGGGCCCCCAGTACTTC
CASSLAWTGGPQYF